This is a list of T cell receptor beta chains from one sample in a study of blood T cell repertoires in COVID-19. Repertoires were generated with immunoSEQ multiplex PCR, while TCRdb's copy carries only in-frame clones and drops some. The data hold roughly 200,000 clones, with about three quarters observed a single time. The material sequenced was peripheral blood. The receptors were sampled from an elderly woman with active or convalescent COVID-19. Each CDR3 is given without its conserved first and last residue. D genes are given only for firm matches. The listing skips clone size in some rows; elsewhere it reads once, few, many or a size class.

j_gene | abundance | v_gene | d_gene | CDR3aa
TRBJ2-7 | NA | TRBV9 | TRBD1 | ASSQNDRGDEQY
TRBJ2-6 | NA | TRBV30 | NA | AWSVQANVLT
TRBJ1-1 | few | TRBV4-2 | NA | ASSQVRSRVWDTEAF
TRBJ2-2 | many | TRBV28 | TRBD2 | ASEAGENTGELF
TRBJ1-3 | NA | TRBV7-9 | NA | ASTTTPSHSGNTIY
TRBJ1-1 | few | TRBV5-1 | NA | ASSPQGMMNTEAF
TRBJ1-5 | NA | TRBV7-8 | TRBD1 | ASSRDRSNQPQH
TRBJ2-5 | NA | TRBV3-1/TRBV3-2 | TRBD2 | ASSRPLTSGEETQY
TRBJ1-4 | NA | TRBV5-1 | TRBD1 | ASSLFVGQGNEKLF
TRBJ2-2 | NA | TRBV7-3 | NA | ASRLWASNTGELF